Presented here are 2 T cell receptor beta chains from one specimen sequenced in a study of blood T cell repertoires in COVID-19. The assay was immunoSEQ multiplex PCR, and TCRdb's table has in-frame clones only and misses some. The table includes fewer than 150,000 clones, 84% detected once. Sequencing was done on a sample of peripheral blood. The receptors originated from a human donor in a cohort sampled during active COVID-19.

V gene TRBV7-8 combines with J gene TRBJ1-2; 9 bases line up with TRBD1. The V segment lost 5 bases and the J segment 4 bases; nucleotides outside the gene matches: 11. This CDR3 spans 16 amino acids. From germline, CDR1 is SGHVS and CDR2 FQNEAQ. The CDR3 DNA reads TGTGCCAGCAGCCTCAGCCCCGGGACAGGGAGCTATGGCTACACCTTC. It specifies CASSLSPGTGSYGYTF.

The genes are TRBV18 and TRBJ2-5; 12 nucleotides align to TRBD2. With V trimmed by 5 bases and J by 4 bases, 8 bases remained unmatched. From germline, CDR1 is KGHSH and CDR2 LQKENI. CDR3 size: 16 residues. The CDR3 coding sequence is TGTGCCAGCTCATCTAGCGGGGGGGCCCGTGCAGAGACCCAGTACTTC. Protein: CASSSSGGARAETQYF.